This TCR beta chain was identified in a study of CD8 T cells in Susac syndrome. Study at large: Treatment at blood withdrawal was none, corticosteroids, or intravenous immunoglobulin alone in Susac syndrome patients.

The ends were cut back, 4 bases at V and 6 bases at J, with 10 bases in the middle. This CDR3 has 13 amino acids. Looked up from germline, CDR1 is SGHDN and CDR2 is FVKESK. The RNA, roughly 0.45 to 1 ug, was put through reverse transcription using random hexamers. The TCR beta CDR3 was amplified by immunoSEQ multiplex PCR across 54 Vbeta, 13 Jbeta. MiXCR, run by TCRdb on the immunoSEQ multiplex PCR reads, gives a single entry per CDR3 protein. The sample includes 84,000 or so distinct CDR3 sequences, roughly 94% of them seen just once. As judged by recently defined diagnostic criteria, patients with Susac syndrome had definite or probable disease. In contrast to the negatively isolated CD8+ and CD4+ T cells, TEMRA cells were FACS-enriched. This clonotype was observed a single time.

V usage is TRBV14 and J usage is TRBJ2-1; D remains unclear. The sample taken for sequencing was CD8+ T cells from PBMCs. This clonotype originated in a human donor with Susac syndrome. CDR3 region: CASSRSQANEQFF. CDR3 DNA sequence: TGTGCCAGCAGCCGTTCCCAGGCCAATGAGCAGTTCTTC.